The 17 T cell receptor beta chains reported below all come from one sample, sequenced in a study of blood T cells in healthy people across ages. For the second PCR, which ran for about 7 to 12 cycles, a sample-barcoded 5' primer and a J-beta primer mix were used. TCRdb processed the 5' RACE reads anew with MiXCR; each CDR3 protein has one entry. This table has fewer than 1,000,000 distinct CDR3 sequences, about 42% appearing once. The sample comprised blood. These TCRs come from a man in his fifties or sixties in good health.

This sequence joins TRBV25-1 and TRBJ2-3; 8 nucleotides agree with TRBD2. Looked up from germline, CDR1 is MGHDK and CDR2 is SYGVNS. The CDR3 is 16 amino acids. J lost 6 bases, V lost 4 bases, and 12 bases had no gene match. The DNA for the CDR3 is TGTGCCAGCAGTGGGCCAATGGCGGGGGGATCCGATACGCAGTATTTT. It specifies CASSGPMAGGSDTQYF.

The chain carries TRBV7-9 and TRBJ2-1, with TRBD1 as a possible D gene (6 bases). The CDR3 runs to 14 residues. CDR1 is SEHNR and CDR2 is FQNEAQ in the germline V gene (reference sequence). Trimming took 6 bases from V and 10 from J, leaving 19 bases between them. CDR3 region: CASSFRGGSYEQFF. CDR3 bases: TGTGCCAGCAGTTTTCGTGGGGGCTCCTACGAGCAGTTCTTC. Using reference TRBV7-9 and TRBJ2-1 for the parts outside the CDR3, the full variable domain is DTGVSQNPRHKITKRGQNVTFRCDPISEHNRLYWYRQTLGQGPEFLTYFQNEAQLEKSRLLSDRFSAERPKGSFSTLEIQRTEQGDSAMYLCASSFRGGSYEQFFGPGTRLTVL.

This clonotype was observed many times. This chain connects TRBV7-8 to TRBJ2-7, with D possibly TRBD1 on 5 matching bases. CDR1 is SGHVS, CDR2 FQNEAQ, per germline. This CDR3 contains 14 residues. Deletions cut 1 base from V and 1 base from J, with 8 bases between. The DNA for the CDR3 is TGTGCCAGCAGCTTAGAAGGGGTTTCCTACGAGCAGTACTTC. This sequence encodes CASSLEGVSYEQYF.

This clonotype appeared many times. The V gene is TRBV29-1, the J gene TRBJ2-5, with D uncertain. With 4 bases removed from V and 5 bases from J, the gap between germline ends came to 8 bases. This CDR3 spans 11 amino acids. In germline, CDR1 is SQVTM, CDR2 ANQGSEA. This CDR3 is CSVGSMETQYF. In DNA form, the CDR3 reads TGCAGCGTTGGAAGTATGGAGACCCAGTACTTC.

V is TRBV20-1 and J is TRBJ2-3; 9 nucleotides align to TRBD2. Germline V gene lookup returns CDR1 DFQATT and CDR2 SNEGSKA (reference sequence). CDR3 length: 16 amino acids. V was pared by 6 bases and J by 2 bases, with 12 bases of the junction left unmatched. The CDR3 spells CSARALAGGPTDTQYF. The CDR3 coding sequence is TGCAGTGCGAGGGCACTGGCGGGGGGGCCCACAGATACGCAGTATTTT.

This sequence joins TRBV20-1 and TRBJ2-5; D is unresolved. The last part of the DNA fits TRBJ2-7 better; the J call may be wrong. CDR1 and CDR2 from the germline V gene are DFQATT and SNEGSKA (reference sequence). The CDR3 is made up of 13 amino acids. CDR3 nucleotides: TGCAGTGCTAGAGTACAGATGGGCTCCGAGCAGTACTTC. It is translated as CSARVQMGSEQYF.

This clonotype was observed once. CDR3 region: CASSFTTGGGSPLHF. DNA of the CDR3: TGTGCCAGCAGCTTCACGACAGGAGGAGGTTCACCCCTCCACTTT. The chain couples TRBV7-2 to TRBJ1-6, with D maybe TRBD1 (6 bases). Per germline, CDR1 SGHTA and CDR2 FQGNSA. This CDR3 is 15 amino acids long. Between the trimmed V and J ends, which lost 3 bases and 9 bases, there was a span of 15 bases.

This CDR3 is CASSVASGGRGETQYF. The CDR3 region has the DNA TGTGCCAGCAGCGTAGCTAGCGGGGGAAGGGGAGAGACCCAGTACTTC. The V and J genes are TRBV5-6 and TRBJ2-5; TRBD2 aligns across 10 bases. With 4 bases clipped from V and 4 bases from J, the junction kept 10 bases outside the gene matches. This CDR3 comprises 16 residues. Per the germline V gene, CDR1 is SGHDT and CDR2 is YYEEEE.

This clonotype came up a few times. This chain uses TRBV6-6 with TRBJ2-6; no clear D gene. This CDR3 is 17 amino acids long. Germline-derived CDR1 and CDR2 are MNHNY and SVGAGI (reference sequence). The CDR3 sequence: CAALPWGGYGGANVLTF. CDR3 in DNA: TGTGCTGCCTTACCTTGGGGTGGATATGGTGGGGCCAACGTCCTGACTTTC.

This sequence joins TRBV28 and TRBJ2-1, with D uncertain. With 3 bases removed from V and 9 bases from J, the gap between germline ends came to 6 bases. CDR3 length: 11 amino acids. The V gene's germline CDR1 is MDHEN and CDR2 SYDVKM. The CDR3 DNA follows: TGTGCCAGCAGTTTTGGGTGTGAGCAGTTCTTC. Protein: CASSFGCEQFF. The full variable domain, its missing parts supplied by reference TRBV28 and TRBJ2-1, is DVKVTQSSRYLVKRTGEKVFLECVQDMDHENMFWYRQDPGLGLRLIYFSYDVKMKEKGDIPEGYSVSREKKERFSLILESASTNQTSMYLCASSFGCEQFFGPGTRLTVL.

This clonotype was found once. This may stem from a read error, because a much larger clone lies one nucleotide away. The CDR3 here is CASSSGEIRPQHF. The CDR3 DNA reads TGTGCCAGCAGTAGCGGGGAAATTCGGCCCCAGCATTTT. This chain links TRBV6-6 with TRBJ1-5; no clear D. The V and J ends lost 5 bases and 9 bases respectively, with 14 bases between them. The length of the CDR3 is 13 residues. In germline, CDR1 is MNHNY, CDR2 SVGAGI (reference sequence).

The rearrangement uses TRBV28 and TRBJ2-5; 7 positions match TRBD2. Germline loops: CDR1 MDHEN, CDR2 SYDVKM. The CDR3 runs 14 residues. The V segment lost 3 bases and the J segment 11 bases; nucleotides outside the gene matches: 12. CDR3 nucleotides: TGTGCCAGCAGTTTGTGGGTCTTAGGGAGGGAGCAGTACTTC. Its protein is CASSLWVLGREQYF.

The chain employs TRBV29-1 and TRBJ1-1; D gene ambiguous. Germline V CDR1 and CDR2: SQVTM, ANQGSEA. This CDR3 is 13 amino acids long. V shed 1 base and J shed 3 bases, with 9 bases lying between them. CDR3 nucleotides: TGCAGCGTTGAAGGGGGTGAGGACACTGAAGCTTTCTTT. This encodes CSVEGGEDTEAFF.

This clonotype has a single count. J is TRBJ2-5 and V is TRBV29-1, with D perhaps TRBD1 or TRBD2 (5 bases each). The CDR3 loop spans 11 amino acids. Germline assignment: CDR1 SQVTM and CDR2 ANQGSEA. V was clipped by 3 bases and J by 11 bases, with 13 bases between them. CDR3 sequence reads: CSVDWGMEQYF. The DNA for the CDR3 is TGCAGCGTTGATTGGGGGATGGAGCAGTACTTC.

V is TRBV7-2 and J is TRBJ2-7; no firm D call. The germline V gene has CDR1 SGHTA and CDR2 FQGNSA. The CDR3 extends over 12 amino acids. Trimming took 4 bases from V and 6 from J, leaving 10 bases between them. The CDR3 DNA follows: TGTGCCAGCAGCTCTTACTGGGGCGAGCAGTACTTC. Its translation: CASSSYWGEQYF.

This clonotype was observed once. This chain links TRBV6-5 with TRBJ2-1; no reliable D call. The CDR3 contains 20 residues. Germline V CDR1 and CDR2: MNHEY, SVGAGI. Trimming removed 5 bases from V and 0 bases from J, with 26 bases in between. In DNA, the CDR3 is TGTGCCAGCAGTCTACAGATAGACCACTCTCCCAGTGGCTCCTACAATGAGCAGTTCTTC. Translation: CASSLQIDHSPSGSYNEQFF.

In this sample, this clonotype turned up once. The rearrangement joins TRBV5-1 to TRBJ2-5; weak D call: TRBD1 (5 bases). Germline loops: CDR1 SGHRS, CDR2 YFSETQ. The CDR3 covers 14 residues. V was shortened by 2 bases and J by 1 base, with 9 bases between the two germline ends. This CDR3 reads CASSFLTGQETQYF. In DNA form, the CDR3 reads TGCGCCAGCAGCTTCCTTACAGGCCAAGAGACCCAGTACTTC.